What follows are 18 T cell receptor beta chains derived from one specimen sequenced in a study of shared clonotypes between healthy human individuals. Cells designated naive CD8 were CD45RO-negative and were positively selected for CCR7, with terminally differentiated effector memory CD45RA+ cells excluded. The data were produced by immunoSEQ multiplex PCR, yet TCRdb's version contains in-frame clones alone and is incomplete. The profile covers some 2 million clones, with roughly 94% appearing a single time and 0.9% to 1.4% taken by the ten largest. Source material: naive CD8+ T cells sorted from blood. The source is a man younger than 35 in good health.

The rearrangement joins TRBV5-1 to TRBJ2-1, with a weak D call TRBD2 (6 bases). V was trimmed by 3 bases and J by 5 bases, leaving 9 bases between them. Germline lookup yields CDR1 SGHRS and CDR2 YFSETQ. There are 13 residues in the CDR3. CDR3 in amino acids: CASSSWTNNEQFF. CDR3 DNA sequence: TGCGCCAGCAGCTCATGGACTAACAATGAGCAGTTCTTC.

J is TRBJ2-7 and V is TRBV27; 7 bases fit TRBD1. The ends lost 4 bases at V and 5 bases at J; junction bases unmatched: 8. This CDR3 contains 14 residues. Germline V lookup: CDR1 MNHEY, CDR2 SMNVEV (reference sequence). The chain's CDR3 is CASSSDRALDEQYF. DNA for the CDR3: TGTGCCAGCAGTTCCGACAGGGCTCTGGACGAGCAGTACTTC.

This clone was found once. CDR3 amino acids: CAWTSSSGSNPGETQYF. The CDR3 DNA sequence: TGTGCCTGGACCTCCTCTAGCGGAAGCAATCCAGGGGAGACCCAGTACTTC. The chain combines TRBV30 with TRBJ2-5; 7 nucleotides align to TRBD2. Germline V gene data show CDR1 as GTSNPN and CDR2 as SVGIG (reference sequence). This CDR3 is built from 17 residues. J lost 5 bases, V lost 4 bases, and 19 bases had no gene match.

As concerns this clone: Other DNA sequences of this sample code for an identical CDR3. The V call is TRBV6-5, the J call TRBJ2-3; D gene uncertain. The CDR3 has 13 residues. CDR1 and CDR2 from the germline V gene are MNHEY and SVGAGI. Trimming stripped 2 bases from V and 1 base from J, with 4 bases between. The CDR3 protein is CASSYDGTDTQYF. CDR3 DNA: TGTGCCAGCAGTTACGACGGCACAGATACGCAGTATTTT.

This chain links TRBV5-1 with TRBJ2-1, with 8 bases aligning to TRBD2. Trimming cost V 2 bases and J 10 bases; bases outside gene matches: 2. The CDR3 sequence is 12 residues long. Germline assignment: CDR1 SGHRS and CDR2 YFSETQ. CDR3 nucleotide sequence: TGCGCCAGCAGCTTACTAGCGGAGGAGCAGTTCTTC. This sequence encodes CASSLLAEEQFF.

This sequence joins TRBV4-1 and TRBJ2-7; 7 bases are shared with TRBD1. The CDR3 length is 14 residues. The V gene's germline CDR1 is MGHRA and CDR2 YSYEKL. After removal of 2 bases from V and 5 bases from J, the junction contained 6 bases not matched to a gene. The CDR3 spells CASSQYNRGDEQYF. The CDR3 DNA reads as TGCGCCAGCAGCCAATATAACAGGGGCGACGAGCAGTACTTC.

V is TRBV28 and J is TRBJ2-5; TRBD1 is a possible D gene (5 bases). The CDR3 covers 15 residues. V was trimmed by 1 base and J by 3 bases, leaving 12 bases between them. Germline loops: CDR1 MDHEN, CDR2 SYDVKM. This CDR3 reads CASSLFVGREETQYF. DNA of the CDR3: TGTGCCAGCAGTTTATTCGTGGGCAGGGAAGAGACCCAGTACTTC.

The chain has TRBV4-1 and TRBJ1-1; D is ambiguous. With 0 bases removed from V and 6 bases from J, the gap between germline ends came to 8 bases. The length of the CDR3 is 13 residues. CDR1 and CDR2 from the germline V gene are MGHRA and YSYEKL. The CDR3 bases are TGCGCCAGCAGCCAAGAAACCAATCCTGAAGCTTTCTTT. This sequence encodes CASSQETNPEAFF.

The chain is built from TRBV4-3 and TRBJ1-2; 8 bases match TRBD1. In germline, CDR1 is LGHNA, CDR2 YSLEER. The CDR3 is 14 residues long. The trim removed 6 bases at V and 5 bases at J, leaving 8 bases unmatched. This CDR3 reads CASSQGQGAYGYTF. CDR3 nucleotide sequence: TGCGCCAGCAGTCAGGGCCAGGGGGCATATGGCTACACCTTC.

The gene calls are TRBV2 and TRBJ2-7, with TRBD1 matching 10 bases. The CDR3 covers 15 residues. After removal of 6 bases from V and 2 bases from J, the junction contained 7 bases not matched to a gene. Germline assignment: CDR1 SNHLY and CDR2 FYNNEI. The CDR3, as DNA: TGTGCCAGCAGGGTGGGACAGGGGAATGCCTACGAGCAGTACTTC. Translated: CASRVGQGNAYEQYF.

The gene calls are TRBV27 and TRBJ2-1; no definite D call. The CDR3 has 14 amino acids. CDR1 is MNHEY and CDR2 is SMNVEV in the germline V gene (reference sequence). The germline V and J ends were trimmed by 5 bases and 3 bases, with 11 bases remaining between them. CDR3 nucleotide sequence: TGTGCCAGCAGTGAAATGGACGGCTACAATGAGCAGTTCTTC. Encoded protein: CASSEMDGYNEQFF.

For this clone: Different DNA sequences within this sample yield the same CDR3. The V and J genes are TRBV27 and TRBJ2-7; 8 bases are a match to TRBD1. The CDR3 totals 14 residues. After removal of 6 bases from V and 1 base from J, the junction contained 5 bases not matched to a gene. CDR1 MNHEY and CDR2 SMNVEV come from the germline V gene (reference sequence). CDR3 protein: CASSLGQGSYEQYF. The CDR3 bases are TGTGCCAGCAGCCTCGGACAGGGTTCCTACGAGCAGTACTTC.

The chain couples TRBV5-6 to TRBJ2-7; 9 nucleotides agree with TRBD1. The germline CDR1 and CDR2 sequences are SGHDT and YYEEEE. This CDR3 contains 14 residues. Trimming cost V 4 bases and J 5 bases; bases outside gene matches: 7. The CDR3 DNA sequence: TGTGCCAGCAGCCTGGGACAGGGCGTAGACGAGCAGTACTTC. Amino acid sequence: CASSLGQGVDEQYF. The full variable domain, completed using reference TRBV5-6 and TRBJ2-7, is DAGVTQSPTHLIKTRGQQVTLRCSPKSGHDTVSWYQQALGQGPQFIFQYYEEEERQRGNFPDRFSGHQFPNYSSELNVNALLLGDSALYLCASSLGQGVDEQYFGPGTRLTVT.

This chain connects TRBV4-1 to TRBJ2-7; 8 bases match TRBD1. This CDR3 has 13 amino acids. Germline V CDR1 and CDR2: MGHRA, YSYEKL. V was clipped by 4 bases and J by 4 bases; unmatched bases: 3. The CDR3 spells CASSPRQGYEQYF. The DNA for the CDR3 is TGCGCCAGCAGCCCGAGACAGGGGTACGAGCAGTACTTC.

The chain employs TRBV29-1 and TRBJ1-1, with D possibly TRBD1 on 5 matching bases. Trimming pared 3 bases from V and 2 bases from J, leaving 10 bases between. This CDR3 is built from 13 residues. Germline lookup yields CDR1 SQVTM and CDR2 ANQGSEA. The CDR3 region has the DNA TGCAGCGTTGAGGCAGGGAGTAACACTGAAGCTTTCTTT. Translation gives CSVEAGSNTEAFF.

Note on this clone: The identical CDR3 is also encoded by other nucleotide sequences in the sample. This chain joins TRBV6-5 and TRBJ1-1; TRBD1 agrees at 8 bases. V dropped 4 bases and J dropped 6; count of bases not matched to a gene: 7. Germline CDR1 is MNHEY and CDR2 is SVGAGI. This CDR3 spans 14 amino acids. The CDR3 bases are TGTGCCAGCAGTTCCGGACAGGGCTTCGCTGAAGCTTTCTTT. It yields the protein CASSSGQGFAEAFF.

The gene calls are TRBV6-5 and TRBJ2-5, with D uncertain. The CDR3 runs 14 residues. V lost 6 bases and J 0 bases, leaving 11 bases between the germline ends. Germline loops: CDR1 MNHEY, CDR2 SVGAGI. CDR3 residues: CASRLRVYQETQYF. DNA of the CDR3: TGTGCCAGCAGACTCCGGGTGTACCAAGAGACCCAGTACTTC.

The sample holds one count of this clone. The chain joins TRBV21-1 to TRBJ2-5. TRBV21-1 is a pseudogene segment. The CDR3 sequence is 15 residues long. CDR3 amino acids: CASSKTGRGPETQYF. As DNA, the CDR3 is TGTGCCAGCAGCAAAACGGGACGGGGGCCAGAGACCCAGTACTTC.